This T cell receptor (beta chain) was documented in a study of T-cell reconstitution after alpha-beta-depleted transplantation in children. TCRbeta library preparation incorporated unique molecular identifiers. MiXCR, applied by TCRdb to the PCR reads, yields one record per CDR3 protein. The sample has a few hundred thousand distinct CDR3 sequences; around 27% are singletons. General study results and limits: T-cell counts and diversity were attributed mostly to newly produced T cells one year after transplant.

This clonotype was counted only a few times. Its antigen is currently unknown. This specimen was PBMCs, taken before TCRalphabeta/CD19-depleted stem cell transplant. This sequence originates from a boy less than two years old with Wiskott-Aldrich syndrome, due to receive a stem cell transplant.

The CDR3 nucleotides read TGTGCCAGCAGCGGAACAGGGGGAACCAATGAGCAGTTCTTC. It specifies CASSGTGGTNEQFF. The chain joins TRBV5-6 to TRBJ2-1, with TRBD1 matching over 8 bases. CDR1 and CDR2 (germline): SGHDT, YYEEEE. The length of the CDR3 is 14 residues. V dropped 4 bases and J dropped 6; count of bases not matched to a gene: 6.